This T cell receptor (beta chain) stems from a study of blood T cell repertoires in COVID-19. CDR1 and CDR2 from the germline V gene are MNHEY and SMNVEV (reference sequence). The CDR3 has 16 residues. The germline V and J ends were trimmed by 6 bases and 0 bases, with 17 bases remaining between them. Generated by immunoSEQ multiplex PCR, the TCRdb table keeps only in-frame clones and is missing some. The data show around 250,000 clones, 91% seen once. Cohorts were based on clinical histories the participants reported. The sequenced sample was PBMCs or T cells enriched from blood (not recorded which). The source of this sequence is a human donor in a cohort exposed to, infected with or recovered from COVID-19 (not recorded which). The donor label of this sample is uncertain. V and J are TRBV27 and TRBJ1-1; D not certain. In nucleotides, the CDR3 is TGTGCCAGCAGAGCGATTAGTGGCAGCCTGAACACTGAAGCTTTCTTT. Its translation is CASRAISGSLNTEAFF.